Only a few counts were recorded for the clone carrying this T cell receptor beta chain. The data belong to a study of blood T cell repertoires in COVID-19. In germline, CDR1 is KGHDR, CDR2 SFDVKD. V lost 0 bases and J lost 1, with 5 bases in between. The CDR3 has 15 amino acids. Repertoires were generated with immunoSEQ multiplex PCR, while TCRdb's copy carries only in-frame clones and drops some. The sample contains over 150,000 clones, about three quarters of which appear only once. The sequenced sample was peripheral blood. The clonotype originates from an older man with acute or convalescent COVID-19. The chain recombines TRBV24-1 with TRBJ2-2; TRBD1 might be the D (5 bases). The CDR3 loop reads CATSDLQGNTGELFF. CDR3 nucleotide sequence: TGTGCCACCAGTGATTTGCAGGGGAACACCGGGGAGCTGTTTTTT.